These T cell receptor beta chains were read from a single sample in a study of patients with pleural tuberculosis. From the reads, TCRdb called clonotypes with MiXCR, one entry per CDR3 protein. The sample lists under 30,000 distinct CDR3 sequences; about a sixth were seen once. The sequencing input was peripheral blood. Receptors were obtained from a human donor with pleural tuberculosis. The CDR3 runs from the conserved cysteine through the conserved F or W. A D gene is named only where the DNA matches it firmly. Where a row states a size, it is once, few, many or the class of an expanded clone; other rows omit it.

abundance	v_gene	d_gene	j_gene	CDR3aa	CDR3nt
many	TRBV20-1	TRBD2	TRBJ2-7	CSARRPSGGAVEQYF	TGCAGTGCTAGGCGGCCCAGCGGGGGGGCTGTCGAGCAGTACTTC
many	TRBV12-3/TRBV12-4	.	TRBJ1-1	CASSAPGNTEAFF	TGTGCCAGCAGTGCGCCCGGGAACACTGAAGCTTTCTTT
.	TRBV7-9	.	TRBJ2-6	CASSLAYGRGSSGANVLTF	TGTGCCAGCAGCTTAGCGTACGGCAGGGGTAGCTCTGGGGCCAACGTCCTGACTTTC
many	TRBV6-1	.	TRBJ2-7	CASRRSTYEQYF	TGTGCCAGCAGACGGTCCACCTACGAGCAGTACTTC
many	TRBV2	.	TRBJ1-1	CASSDQVAGTEAFF	TGTGCCAGCAGTGACCAAGTGGCAGGGACTGAAGCTTTCTTT
many	TRBV29-1	.	TRBJ1-2	CSLAGQIANYGYTF	TGCAGCCTTGCGGGCCAAATAGCTAACTATGGCTACACCTTC
medium-sized	TRBV7-2	.	TRBJ2-3	CASSLDGISPDTQYF	TGTGCCAGCAGCTTAGATGGTATTAGCCCAGATACGCAGTATTTT
many	TRBV6-1	TRBD1	TRBJ2-3	CASSRYGRGQMSDTQYF	TGTGCCAGCAGCCGTTATGGCAGGGGGCAGATGAGTGATACGCAGTATTTT
many	TRBV7-9	TRBD2	TRBJ2-7	CASSSGGGLSYEQYF	TGTGCCAGCAGCTCCGGCGGGGGGCTATCCTACGAGCAGTACTTC
few	TRBV5-5	.	TRBJ1-5	CASSLALLGPQHF	TGTGCCAGCAGCTTGGCCCTTCTCGGCCCCCAGCATTTT
medium-sized	TRBV6-2/TRBV6-3	TRBD2	TRBJ2-1	CASSLLLAERGFF	TGTGCCAGCAGCCTTTTACTAGCGGAAAGGGGGTTCTTC
.	TRBV12-3/TRBV12-4	.	TRBJ1-5	CASGFLSQPQHF	TGTGCCAGCGGTTTCCTCTCACAGCCCCAGCATTTT
many	TRBV7-9	TRBD2	TRBJ2-3	CASSGSGGADTQYF	TGTGCCAGCAGCGGTAGCGGGGGGGCGGATACGCAGTATTTT
many	TRBV6-2/TRBV6-3	.	TRBJ2-7	CASSYPPGHLQYF	TGTGCCAGCAGTTACCCCCCGGGACACCTGCAGTACTTC
many	TRBV27	TRBD2	TRBJ2-2	CASSSGGGVASAGELFF	TGTGCCAGCAGTTCGGGCGGGGGAGTAGCGTCCGCCGGGGAGCTGTTTTTT
many	TRBV19	.	TRBJ1-1	CASSPIDGRGSFGAFF	TGTGCCAGTAGTCCCATAGATGGCAGGGGATCTTTCGGAGCTTTCTTT
many	TRBV5-1	.	TRBJ2-1	CASSLPRGAADEQFF	TGCGCCAGCAGCCTTCCCAGGGGGGCAGCGGATGAGCAGTTCTTC
many	TRBV3-1	.	TRBJ1-5	CASSVQVDQPQHF	TGTGCCAGCAGCGTACAGGTAGATCAGCCCCAGCATTTT
many	TRBV27	.	TRBJ2-7	CASTRDRWGEQYF	TGTGCCAGCACCCGGGACCGGTGGGGGGAGCAGTACTTC
.	TRBV27	.	TRBJ1-5	CASSFGGTNPNQPQHF	TGTGCCAGCAGTTTTGGGGGGACAAATCCAAATCAGCCCCAGCATTTT
many	TRBV29-1	.	TRBJ1-5	CSVREVSNQPQHF	TGCAGCGTCCGGGAGGTGAGCAATCAGCCCCAGCATTTT
many	TRBV7-9	TRBD1	TRBJ1-5	CASSNTDRVNQPQHF	TGTGCCAGCAGCAACACGGACAGGGTCAATCAGCCCCAGCATTTT
medium-sized	TRBV6-2/TRBV6-3	.	TRBJ1-1	CASRPLTPDRNTEAFF	TGTGCCAGCAGACCCCTTACTCCTGACAGAAACACTGAAGCTTTCTTT
many	TRBV11-1	TRBD1	TRBJ2-7	CASSRDRVTEQYF	TGTGCCAGCAGCCGGGACAGGGTTACCGAGCAGTACTTC
.	TRBV28	TRBD2	TRBJ2-5	CASSSETSTETQYF	TGTGCCAGCAGTTCCGAGACTAGCACAGAGACCCAGTACTTC
many	TRBV7-9	TRBD1	TRBJ1-2	CASSLGQGENYGYTF	TGTGCCAGCAGCTTAGGACAGGGAGAAAACTATGGCTACACCTTC
many	TRBV18	.	TRBJ2-5	CASSPPGARETQYF	TGTGCCAGCTCACCACCGGGAGCAAGGGAGACCCAGTACTTC
few	TRBV6-1	.	TRBJ1-3	CASSRGGNTIYF	TGTGCCAGCAGTAGGGGAGGGAACACCATATATTTT
many	TRBV20-1	.	TRBJ2-1	CSARDYRF	TGCAGTGCTAGAGACTATCGGTTC
many	TRBV4-2	.	TRBJ2-1	CASSQESTSSSYNEQFF	TGTGCCAGCAGCCAAGAGTCGACATCCAGCTCCTACAATGAGCAGTTCTTC
many	TRBV6-1	.	TRBJ2-7	CASSTPTGAYEQYF	TGTGCCAGCAGTACACCGACAGGTGCCTACGAGCAGTACTTC
many	TRBV4-2	TRBD1	TRBJ2-5	CASSHPGQGGETQYF	TGTGCCAGCAGCCATCCAGGACAGGGGGGAGAGACCCAGTACTTC
many	TRBV2	TRBD2	TRBJ2-1	CASKASGTYNEQFF	TGTGCCAGCAAGGCTAGCGGGACGTACAATGAGCAGTTCTTC
many	TRBV4-1	.	TRBJ2-7	CASSRNQGGVSYEQYF	TGCGCCAGCAGCCGAAACCAAGGGGGTGTTTCCTACGAGCAGTACTTC
many	TRBV2	.	TRBJ2-7	CASSDGLLEQYF	TGTGCCAGCAGTGACGGTCTCCTCGAGCAGTACTTC
many	TRBV3-1	.	TRBJ2-5	CASSQAGDRETQYF	TGTGCCAGCAGCCAAGCGGGGGATCGAGAGACCCAGTACTTC